This is a list of T cell receptor beta chains from one sample in a study of blood T cell repertoires in COVID-19. The protocol was immunoSEQ multiplex PCR, while the TCRdb copy is restricted to in-frame clones and leaves out a portion. The profile shows about 330,000 clones, over 70% of them singletons. The sequencing input was peripheral blood. All receptors derive from a woman aged 45-60 years with acute or convalescent COVID-19. Both conserved end residues are part of each CDR3. Fields, in order: V gene, D gene, J gene, clone size, CDR3 DNA, CDR3 protein. D genes are given only for firm matches. Clone size is not always given. Where it is, it says once, few, many or a class for expanded clones.

TRBV4-1	-	TRBJ1-2	-	TGCGCCAGCAGCCAAGCGATACAGGGCTATGGCTACACCTTC	CASSQAIQGYGYTF
TRBV24-1	TRBD1	TRBJ1-2	-	TGTGCCACCAGTGGACCCCCAAGGACAGGAGGAATAGACTATGGCTACACCTTC	CATSGPPRTGGIDYGYTF
TRBV4-2	-	TRBJ2-3	-	TGTGCCAGCAGCCAAGTACTAGGTTCGACAGATACGCAGTATTTT	CASSQVLGSTDTQYF
TRBV27	-	TRBJ1-2	-	TGTGCCAGCCGACGGGATCTGGGTGGCTACACCTTC	CASRRDLGGYTF
TRBV7-2	-	TRBJ1-2	-	TGTGCCAGCAGCTTAGGAAGGGGGAGAGGCTACACCTTC	CASSLGRGRGYTF
TRBV6-5	TRBD1	TRBJ1-1	-	TGTGCCAGCAGCAAGACAGGGGCACAGATTGAAGCTTTCTTT	CASSKTGAQIEAFF
TRBV7-2	-	TRBJ2-1	-	TGTGCCAGCAGCTTAGGGGCATGGTCCTACAATGAGCAGTTCTTC	CASSLGAWSYNEQFF
TRBV11-3	-	TRBJ2-1	-	TGTGCCAGCAGCTTAGACAGCGACTCCTACAATGAGCAGTTCTTC	CASSLDSDSYNEQFF
TRBV20-1	TRBD2	TRBJ2-7	-	TGCAGTGCTAGTCCGGCGGGAGGGCCCTCGTACGAGCAGTACTTC	CSASPAGGPSYEQYF
TRBV5-6	TRBD1	TRBJ1-1	-	TGTGCCAGCAGCAGGCCGGGACAGGCCCCTGAAGCTTTCTTT	CASSRPGQAPEAFF
TRBV20-1	-	TRBJ2-3	few	TGCAGTGCTAGAGATAAAGATACGCAGTATTTT	CSARDKDTQYF
TRBV30	-	TRBJ1-4	-	TGTGCCTGGAGTCCCGGTAATGAAAAACTGTTTTTT	CAWSPGNEKLFF
TRBV6-2/TRBV6-3	-	TRBJ1-2	-	TGTGCCAGCAGTTCCCATAGACTGAACTATGGCTACACCTTC	CASSSHRLNYGYTF
TRBV27	-	TRBJ1-1	-	TGTGCCAGCAGTCGAGAGGGTTTGAACACTGAAGCTTTCTTT	CASSREGLNTEAFF
TRBV5-8	TRBD2	TRBJ2-3	-	TGTGCCAGCAGCTTAGGGCGGGGGGGCGGCGCAGATACGCAGTATTTT	CASSLGRGGGADTQYF
TRBV18	TRBD1	TRBJ1-1	-	TGTGCCAGCTCACCACCGGGACAGGGGGGAAGAAACACTGAAGCTTTCTTT	CASSPPGQGGRNTEAFF
TRBV7-2	TRBD2	TRBJ2-1	-	TGTGCCAGCAGCTTAGTACTAGCGGGAGGAGATGAGCAGTTCTTC	CASSLVLAGGDEQFF
TRBV7-9	-	TRBJ1-1	-	TGTGCCAGCAGCTTAGTGGTACAGCACTCGAACACTGAAGCTTTCTTT	CASSLVVQHSNTEAFF
TRBV9	TRBD2	TRBJ2-7	once	TGTGCCAGCAGCACCAGGACTAGCGGGGTCTACGAGCAGTACTTC	CASSTRTSGVYEQYF
TRBV6-6	TRBD1	TRBJ2-5	-	TGTGCCAGCAGTGGGGAGCCAGGGGGCGAAGAGACCCAGTACTTC	CASSGEPGGEETQYF
TRBV7-3	-	TRBJ2-1	once	TGTGCCAGCAGCTTAGCGGGGAACTACAATGAGCAGTTCTTC	CASSLAGNYNEQFF
TRBV5-1	-	TRBJ1-2	-	TGCGCCAGCAGCTTGGATCAGGGGAGCGGCTACACCTTC	CASSLDQGSGYTF
TRBV19	-	TRBJ1-1	once	TGTGCCAGTAGTTCACGCCCCGGAGGGTTTCTTTCCACTGAAGCTTTCTTT	CASSSRPGGFLSTEAFF
TRBV12-3/TRBV12-4	-	TRBJ1-6	-	TGTGCCAGCAGTTCAGATTCACCCCTCCACTTT	CASSSDSPLHF
TRBV7-8	-	TRBJ1-3	-	TGTGCCAGCAGCTTAGACGCGGACACCATATATTTT	CASSLDADTIYF
TRBV29-1	-	TRBJ2-4	-	TGCAGCGTTATGGTAAACAGCAAAAACATTCAGTACTTC	CSVMVNSKNIQYF
TRBV14	TRBD1	TRBJ1-1	-	TGTGCCAGCAGCCGGAGACAGGGGGCTTTGGGTGAAGCTTTCTTT	CASSRRQGALGEAFF
TRBV3-1/TRBV3-2	-	TRBJ1-1	-	TGTGCCAGCAGCCTTTTGGACAGGAACACTGAAGCTTTCTTT	CASSLLDRNTEAFF
TRBV27	TRBD1	TRBJ2-7	-	TGTGCCAGCAGTTTAAGGGGCTGGACAGGGTCCTACGAGCAGTACTTC	CASSLRGWTGSYEQYF
TRBV27	-	TRBJ1-5	-	TGTGCCACCGCGGACACGAGCAATCAGCCCCAGCATTTT	CATADTSNQPQHF